What follows are 10 T cell receptor beta chains derived from one specimen sequenced in a study of T cells in women clearing cervical HPV infection. Produced via immunoSEQ multiplex PCR; TCRdb's table is partial and in-frame only. The sample totals some 41,000 clones. The sequenced material came from blood buffy coat. All receptors come from a woman between 18 and 70 years old with a cervical HPV16 infection that either progressed to CIN3+ or cleared (not recorded which).

For this clone: The sequence runs out 3 residues before the end of the CDR3; the remainder is reconstructed from the germline J gene. The rearrangement uses TRBV20-1 and TRBJ1-6; D ambiguous. Per germline, CDR1 DFQATT and CDR2 SNEGSKA (reference sequence). The CDR3 consists of 14 residues. Trimming shortened V by 5 bases and J by 7 bases, and 15 bases separated the two germline ends. The sequenced part of the CDR3 DNA is TGCAGTGCTCCAGTCGCGGGGAGGAATTCACCC. Protein product: CSAPVAGRNSP. The CDR3 in its entirety is CSAPVAGRNSPLHF.

Of note for this clone: The missing CDR3 end, 3 residues past where the read stops, is filled in from the germline J gene. The rearrangement links TRBV27 to TRBJ1-1, with D maybe TRBD1 (6 bases). V lost 0 bases and J 4 bases, leaving 9 bases between the germline ends. Germline loops: CDR1 MNHEY, CDR2 SMNVEV (reference sequence). This CDR3 contains 14 residues. This CDR3 reads CASSLSGGGTEAFF. CDR3 DNA, as far as it was read: TGTGCCAGCAGTTTATCAGGAGGGGGCACTGAA.

CDR3 residues: CSAVDRAENTIYF. The DNA read from the CDR3 is TGCAGTGCTGTCGACAGGGCGGAAAACACC. The chain couples TRBV20-1 to TRBJ1-3, with TRBD1 matching over 7 bases. The observed sequence ends 3 residues before the CDR3 terminus, with the missing tail filled in from the germline J gene. V gave up 5 bases and J gave up 6 bases; unmatched junction bases: 7. Germline V gives CDR1 DFQATT, CDR2 SNEGSKA (reference sequence). This CDR3 is built from 13 residues.

The CDR3 loop reads CASSPTSQDRMNTEAFF. The sequenced part of the CDR3 DNA is TGTGCCAGCTCACCCACCTCGCAGGACAGGATGAACACTGAA. The V call is TRBV18, the J call TRBJ1-1, with 7 nucleotides matching TRBD1. The read ends 3 residues early relative to the CDR3; the germline J gene fills the gap. This CDR3 has 17 residues. Germline V CDR1 and CDR2: KGHSH, LQKENI. Trimming took 3 bases from V and 0 from J; bases not matched to a gene: 10.

A note on this clone: The CDR3 end is not reached by the read, which stops 3 residues before it; the germline J gene fills it in. This rearrangement joins TRBV10-3 to TRBJ2-3, with 7 bases identical to TRBD2. CDR1 is ENHRY and CDR2 is SYGVKD in the germline V gene. CDR3 length: 14 residues. V lost 4 bases, J lost 5 bases, and 6 bases stayed unmatched. The CDR3 here is CAISAGLVLDTQYF. CDR3 DNA (partial): TGTGCCATCAGTGCAGGACTAGTTCTAGATACG.

With regard to this clone: The read stops 3 residues short of the end of the CDR3; the missing end is completed from the germline J gene. The chain employs TRBV20-1 and TRBJ2-1; D is uncertain. The CDR3 runs 11 residues. CDR1 is DFQATT, CDR2 SNEGSKA, per germline (reference sequence). Trimming cost V 1 base and J 6 bases, with 4 bases left between them. Partial CDR3 DNA: TGCAGTGCTAGAGTTCTCAATGAG. This encodes CSARVLNE. The CDR3 in full is CSARVLNEQFF.

Comment on this clone: The missing CDR3 end, 3 residues past where the read stops, is filled in from the germline J gene. V gene TRBV9 combines with J gene TRBJ1-4; unclear D gene. The CDR3 sequence is 14 residues long. The germline V and J ends were trimmed by 4 bases and 8 bases, with 15 bases remaining between them. CDR1 SGDLS and CDR2 YYNGEE come from the germline V gene. CDR3 protein: CASSSREGGEKLFF. The part of the CDR3 DNA that was read is TGTGCCAGCAGCTCACGCGAAGGAGGGGAAAAA.

Turning to this clone: The read ends 3 residues before the CDR3 terminus; that terminus is restored from the germline J gene. The V gene is TRBV19, the J gene TRBJ1-6, with D perhaps matching TRBD1 (5 bases). CDR3 size: 15 residues. The germline CDR1 and CDR2 sequences are LNHDA and SQIVND (reference sequence). The V end lost 6 bases, the J end lost 5 bases, and 14 bases lay between the germline ends. CDR3 sequence: CASRLGRVNNSPLHF. Partial CDR3 DNA: TGTGCCAGTAGGTTGGGCAGGGTAAATAATTCACCC. The full variable domain, its missing parts supplied by reference TRBV19 and TRBJ1-6, is DGGITQSPKYLFRKEGQNVTLSCEQNLNHDAMYWYRQDPGQGLRLIYYSQIVNDFQKGDIAEGYSVSREKKESFPLTVTSAQKNPTAFYLCASRLGRVNNSPLHFGNGTRLTVT.

As regards this clone: The read ends 3 residues before the CDR3 terminus; that terminus is restored from the germline J gene. V is TRBV15 and J is TRBJ2-7, with 9 positions matching TRBD2. The CDR3 covers 16 residues. V trimming: 4 bases; J trimming: 1 base; junction bases outside the gene matches: 8. From germline, CDR1 is LNHNV and CDR2 YYDKDF (reference sequence). The CDR3 loop reads CATSNTGTSSSYEQYF. CDR3 DNA, as far as it was read: TGTGCCACCAGCAATACCGGGACTAGCTCTTCCTACGAG.

A remark on this clone: The read ends 3 residues early relative to the CDR3; the germline J gene fills the gap. The chain uses TRBV6-2 or TRBV6-3 and TRBJ2-2, with 7 bases aligning to TRBD2. The CDR3 covers 15 residues. Trimming took 10 bases from V and 3 from J; bases not matched to a gene: 11. Per the germline V gene, CDR1 is MNHEY and CDR2 is SVGEGT. The sequenced CDR3 bases are TGTGCCACCCGACGGGGGGTCGAGGACACCGGGGAG. Its protein product is CATRRGVEDTGE. The whole CDR3 reads CATRRGVEDTGELFF.